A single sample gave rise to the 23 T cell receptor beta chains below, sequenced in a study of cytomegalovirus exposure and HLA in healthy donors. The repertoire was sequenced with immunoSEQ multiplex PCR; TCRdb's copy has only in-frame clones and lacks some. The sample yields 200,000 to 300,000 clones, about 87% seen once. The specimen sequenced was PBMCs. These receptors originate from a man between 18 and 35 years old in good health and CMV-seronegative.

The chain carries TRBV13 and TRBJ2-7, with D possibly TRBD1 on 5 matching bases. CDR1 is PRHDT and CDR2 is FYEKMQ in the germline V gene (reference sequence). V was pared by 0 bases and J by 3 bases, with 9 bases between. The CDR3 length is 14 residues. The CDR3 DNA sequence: TGTGCCAGCAGCTTAGGCCCCGACAGCTACGAGCAGTACTTC. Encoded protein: CASSLGPDSYEQYF.

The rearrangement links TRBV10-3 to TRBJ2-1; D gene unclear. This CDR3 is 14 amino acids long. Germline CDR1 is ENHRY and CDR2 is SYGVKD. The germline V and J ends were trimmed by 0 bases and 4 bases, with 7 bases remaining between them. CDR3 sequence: CAISESHSYNEQFF. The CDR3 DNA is TGTGCCATCAGTGAGTCGCACTCTTACAATGAGCAGTTCTTC.

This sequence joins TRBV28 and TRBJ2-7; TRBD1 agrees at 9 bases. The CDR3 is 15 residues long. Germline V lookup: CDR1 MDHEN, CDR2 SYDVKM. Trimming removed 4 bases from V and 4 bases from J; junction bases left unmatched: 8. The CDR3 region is CASSSTGTGIYEQYF. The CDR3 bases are TGTGCCAGCAGTTCAACCGGGACAGGGATTTACGAGCAGTACTTC.

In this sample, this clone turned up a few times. Here the CDR3 DNA reads TGCGCCAGCAGCTTGGTCGGGACACTAATTGAAGCTTTCTTT. It codes for CASSLVGTLIEAFF. The V call is TRBV5-1, the J call TRBJ1-1, with D possibly matching TRBD1 (6 bases). The germline V gene has CDR1 SGHRS and CDR2 YFSETQ. CDR3 size: 14 residues. With 0 bases removed from V and 7 bases from J, the gap between germline ends came to 13 bases.

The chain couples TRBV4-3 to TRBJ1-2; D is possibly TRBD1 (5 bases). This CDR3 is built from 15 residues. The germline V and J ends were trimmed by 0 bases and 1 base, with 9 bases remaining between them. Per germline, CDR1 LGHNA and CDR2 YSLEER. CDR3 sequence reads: CASSQDRASNYGYTF. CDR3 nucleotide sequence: TGCGCCAGCAGCCAAGACAGGGCTAGTAACTATGGCTACACCTTC.

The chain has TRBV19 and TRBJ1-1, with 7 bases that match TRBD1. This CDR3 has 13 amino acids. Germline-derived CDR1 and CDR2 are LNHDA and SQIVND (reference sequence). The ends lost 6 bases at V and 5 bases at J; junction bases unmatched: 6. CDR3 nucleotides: TGTGCCAGTAGCTACACAGGGGAAACTGAAGCTTTCTTT. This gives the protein CASSYTGETEAFF.

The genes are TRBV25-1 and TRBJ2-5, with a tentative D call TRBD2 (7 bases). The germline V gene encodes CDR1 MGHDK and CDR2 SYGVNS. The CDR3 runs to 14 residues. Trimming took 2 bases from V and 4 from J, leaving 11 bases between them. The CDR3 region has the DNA TGTGCCAGCAGTGAAGAGGCGGGGGCAGAGACCCAGTACTTC. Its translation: CASSEEAGAETQYF. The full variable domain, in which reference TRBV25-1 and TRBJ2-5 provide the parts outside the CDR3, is EADIYQTPRYLVIGTGKKITLECSQTMGHDKMYWYQQDPGMELHLIHYSYGVNSTEKGDLSSESTVSRIRTEHFPLTLESARPSHTSQYLCASSEEAGAETQYFGPGTRLLVL.

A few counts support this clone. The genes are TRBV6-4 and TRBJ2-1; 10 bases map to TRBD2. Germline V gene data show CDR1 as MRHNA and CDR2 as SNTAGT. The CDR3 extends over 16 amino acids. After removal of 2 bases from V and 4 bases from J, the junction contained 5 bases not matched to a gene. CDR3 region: CASSDASGGDYNEQFF. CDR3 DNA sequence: TGTGCCAGCAGTGACGCAAGCGGGGGGGATTACAATGAGCAGTTCTTC.

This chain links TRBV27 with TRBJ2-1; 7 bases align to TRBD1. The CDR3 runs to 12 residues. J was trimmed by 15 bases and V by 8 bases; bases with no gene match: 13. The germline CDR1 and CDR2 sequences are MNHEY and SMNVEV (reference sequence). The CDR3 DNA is TGTGCCAGCCTACAAGTTGGGGACAGAGGGTTCTTC. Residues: CASLQVGDRGFF.

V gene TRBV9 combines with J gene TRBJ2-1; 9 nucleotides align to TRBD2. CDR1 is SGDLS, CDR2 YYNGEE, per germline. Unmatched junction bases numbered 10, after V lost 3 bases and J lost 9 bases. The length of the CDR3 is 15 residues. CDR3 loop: CASSGGTSTYLEQFF. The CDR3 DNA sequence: TGTGCCAGCAGCGGGGGGACTAGCACTTATCTTGAGCAGTTCTTC.

CDR3 sequence reads: CASSIGTGGNSPLHF. The CDR3 coding sequence is TGTGCCAGCAGCATAGGGACAGGGGGTAATTCACCCCTCCACTTT. V usage is TRBV7-3 and J usage is TRBJ1-6; 11 bases are a match to TRBD1. Germline V gives CDR1 SGHTA, CDR2 FQGTGA. Trimming cost V 5 bases and J 6 bases; bases outside gene matches: 3. The CDR3 consists of 15 residues.

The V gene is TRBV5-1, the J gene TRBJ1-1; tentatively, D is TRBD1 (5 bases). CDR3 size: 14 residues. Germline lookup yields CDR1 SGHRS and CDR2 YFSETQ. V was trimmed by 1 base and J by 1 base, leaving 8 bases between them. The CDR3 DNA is TGCGCCAGCAGCTTGAGACAGACGAACACTGAAGCTTTCTTT. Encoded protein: CASSLRQTNTEAFF.

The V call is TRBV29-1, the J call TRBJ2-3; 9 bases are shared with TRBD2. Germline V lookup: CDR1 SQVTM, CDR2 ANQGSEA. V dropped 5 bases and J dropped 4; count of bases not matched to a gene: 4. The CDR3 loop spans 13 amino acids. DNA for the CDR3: TGCAGCGTTCGTGGCGGGAGGGCAGATACGCAGTATTTT. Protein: CSVRGGRADTQYF.

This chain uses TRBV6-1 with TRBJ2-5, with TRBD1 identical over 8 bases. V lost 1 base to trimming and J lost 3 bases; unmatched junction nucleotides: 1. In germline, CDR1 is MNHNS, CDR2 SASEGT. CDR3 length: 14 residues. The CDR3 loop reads CASSEGTGKETQYF. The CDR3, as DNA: TGTGCCAGCAGTGAAGGGACAGGGAAAGAGACCCAGTACTTC.

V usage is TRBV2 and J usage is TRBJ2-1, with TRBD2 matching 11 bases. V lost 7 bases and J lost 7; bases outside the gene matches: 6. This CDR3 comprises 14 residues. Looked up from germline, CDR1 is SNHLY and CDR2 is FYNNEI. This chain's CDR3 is CASNGGTSGNEQFF. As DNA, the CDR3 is TGTGCCAGCAACGGTGGGACTAGCGGTAATGAGCAGTTCTTC.

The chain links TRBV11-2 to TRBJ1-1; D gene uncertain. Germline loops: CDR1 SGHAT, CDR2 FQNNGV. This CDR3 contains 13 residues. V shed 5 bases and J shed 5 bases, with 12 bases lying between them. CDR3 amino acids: CASSRPGETEAFF. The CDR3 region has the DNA TGTGCCAGCAGCCGACCGGGAGAAACTGAAGCTTTCTTT.

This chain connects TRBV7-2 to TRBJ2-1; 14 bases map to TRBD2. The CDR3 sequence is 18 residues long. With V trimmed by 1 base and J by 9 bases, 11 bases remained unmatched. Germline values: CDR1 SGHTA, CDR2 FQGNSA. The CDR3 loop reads CASSLDVFGTSGSSEQFF. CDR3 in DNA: TGTGCCAGCAGCTTAGACGTTTTTGGGACTAGCGGGAGTAGTGAGCAGTTCTTC.

In nucleotides, the CDR3 is TGTGCCTGGAGTTTAGATGTAGATACGCAGTATTTT. Its protein product is CAWSLDVDTQYF. V is TRBV30 and J is TRBJ2-3; D is ambiguous. The CDR3 runs to 12 residues. CDR1 is GTSNPN and CDR2 is SVGIG in the germline V gene (reference sequence). V was cut by 2 bases and J by 5 bases, with 8 bases left in between.

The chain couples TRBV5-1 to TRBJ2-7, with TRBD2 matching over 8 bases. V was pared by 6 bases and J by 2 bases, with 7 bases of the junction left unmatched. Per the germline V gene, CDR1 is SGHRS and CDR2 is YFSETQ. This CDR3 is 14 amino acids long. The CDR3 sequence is CASTFLAGTYEQYF. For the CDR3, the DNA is TGCGCCAGCACTTTCTTAGCGGGGACCTACGAGCAGTACTTC.

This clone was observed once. CDR3 loop: CASSQGVGYNSPLHF. The CDR3 coding sequence is TGTGCCAGCAGTCAAGGGGTCGGCTATAATTCACCCCTCCACTTT. V is TRBV6-6 and J is TRBJ1-6; tentatively, D is TRBD1 (5 bases). Germline values: CDR1 MNHNY, CDR2 SVGAGI (reference sequence). V lost 5 bases and J lost 3, with 11 bases in between. The CDR3 is 15 amino acids.

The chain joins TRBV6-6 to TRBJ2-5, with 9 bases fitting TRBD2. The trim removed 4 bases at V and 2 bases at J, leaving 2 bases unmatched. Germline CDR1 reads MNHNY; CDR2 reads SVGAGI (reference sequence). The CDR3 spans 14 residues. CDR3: CASSSTSGQETQYF. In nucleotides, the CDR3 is TGTGCCAGCAGTTCGACTAGCGGTCAAGAGACCCAGTACTTC.

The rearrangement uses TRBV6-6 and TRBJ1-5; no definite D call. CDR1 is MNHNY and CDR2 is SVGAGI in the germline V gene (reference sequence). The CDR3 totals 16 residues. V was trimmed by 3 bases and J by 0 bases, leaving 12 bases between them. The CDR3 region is CASSYSRQSSNQPQHF. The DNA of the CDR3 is TGTGCCAGCAGTTATTCCCGACAAAGTAGCAATCAGCCCCAGCATTTT.

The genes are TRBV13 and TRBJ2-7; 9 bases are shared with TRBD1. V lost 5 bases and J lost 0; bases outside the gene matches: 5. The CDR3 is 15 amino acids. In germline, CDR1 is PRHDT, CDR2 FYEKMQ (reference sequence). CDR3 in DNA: TGTGCCAGCAGCCAAGAGGGACAGGGCTCCTACGAGCAGTACTTC. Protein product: CASSQEGQGSYEQYF.